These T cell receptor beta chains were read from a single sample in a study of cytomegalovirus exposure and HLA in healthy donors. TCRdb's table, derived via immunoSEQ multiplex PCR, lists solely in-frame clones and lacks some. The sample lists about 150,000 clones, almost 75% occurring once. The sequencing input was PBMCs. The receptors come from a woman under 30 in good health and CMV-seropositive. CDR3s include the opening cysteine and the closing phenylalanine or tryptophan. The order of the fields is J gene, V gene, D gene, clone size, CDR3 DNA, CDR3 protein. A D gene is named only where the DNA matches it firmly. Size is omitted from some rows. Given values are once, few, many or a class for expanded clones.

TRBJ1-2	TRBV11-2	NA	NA	TGTGCCAGCAGCAGGACAGTGAAGGACTATGGCTACACCTTC	CASSRTVKDYGYTF
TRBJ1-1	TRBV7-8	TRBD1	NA	TGTGCCAGCAGCGGTCGGGACAGCGGATTCCACACTGAAGCTTTCTTT	CASSGRDSGFHTEAFF
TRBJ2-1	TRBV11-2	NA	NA	TGTGCCAGCAGCGGACAGCTCAATGAGCAGTTCTTC	CASSGQLNEQFF
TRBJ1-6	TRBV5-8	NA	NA	TGTGCCAGCAGCTTGGCGGAGGGTTTGGGCAATTCACCCCTCCACTTT	CASSLAEGLGNSPLHF
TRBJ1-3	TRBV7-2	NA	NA	TGTGCCAGCAGCTCGCAGGGAAACACCATATATTTT	CASSSQGNTIYF
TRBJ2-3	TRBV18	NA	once	TGTGCCAGCTCACCACCGGCCGGGTTGGATACGCAGTATTTT	CASSPPAGLDTQYF
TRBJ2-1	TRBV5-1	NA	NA	TGCGCCAGCAGCCCGACTCCTGACTCCTACAATGAGCAGTTCTTC	CASSPTPDSYNEQFF
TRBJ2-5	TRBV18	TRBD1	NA	TGTGCCAGCTCACGAGACAGGGTCCGGGAGACCCAGTACTTC	CASSRDRVRETQYF
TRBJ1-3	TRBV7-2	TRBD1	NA	TGTGCCAGCAGCTTAGTGGGACAGGGAAACACCATATATTTT	CASSLVGQGNTIYF
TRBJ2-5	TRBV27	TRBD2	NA	TGTGCCAGCAGCCCCCCCTTCCTAGCGGGGGTCAACCAAGAGACCCAGTACTTC	CASSPPFLAGVNQETQYF
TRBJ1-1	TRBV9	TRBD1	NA	TGTGCCAGCAGCGAGGGGACAGGATCTGCTGAAGCTTTCTTT	CASSEGTGSAEAFF
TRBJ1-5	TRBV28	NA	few	TGTGCCAGCAGTGCCTCACAGGTGGTCAATCAGCCCCAGCATTTT	CASSASQVVNQPQHF
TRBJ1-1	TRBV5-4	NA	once	TGTGCCAGCAGCGGGAGTAATGAAGCTTTCTTT	CASSGSNEAFF
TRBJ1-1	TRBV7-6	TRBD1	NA	TGTGCCAGCAACTCCGGACAGGGGAACACTGAAGCTTTCTTT	CASNSGQGNTEAFF
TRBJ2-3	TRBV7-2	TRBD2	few	TGTGCCAGCAGTCCGAGGGGGAGCGGGGGTGGTACGCAGTATTTT	CASSPRGSGGGTQYF
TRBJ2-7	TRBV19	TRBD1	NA	TGTGCCAGTAGTATCGGGACAGGATCCTACGAGCAGTACTTC	CASSIGTGSYEQYF
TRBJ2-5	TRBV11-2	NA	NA	TGTGCCAGCAGCAGAGAGACTAGTATCCAGACCCAGTACTTC	CASSRETSIQTQYF
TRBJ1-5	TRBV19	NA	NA	TGTGCCGCCCGGGGCAATCAGCCCCAGCATTTT	CAARGNQPQHF
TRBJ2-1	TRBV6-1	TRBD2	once	TGTGCCAGCAGTGAAGCCCGCCCAGGGACTAGCCTGGAGGCCTACAATGAGCAGTTCTTC	CASSEARPGTSLEAYNEQFF
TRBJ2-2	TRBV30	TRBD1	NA	TGTGCCTGCACCGGGACAGGGAGTAACACCGGGGAGCTGTTTTTT	CACTGTGSNTGELFF
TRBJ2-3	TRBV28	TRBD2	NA	TGTGCCAGCAGCCCCGGACTAGCGGGAGATACGCAGTATTTT	CASSPGLAGDTQYF
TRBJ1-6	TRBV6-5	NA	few	TGTGCCAGCTACTCCTATAATTCACCCCTCCACTTT	CASYSYNSPLHF
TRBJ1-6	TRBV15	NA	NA	TGTGCCACCAGCGGCAGGGAAAGTAGTTCACCCCTCCACTTT	CATSGRESSSPLHF
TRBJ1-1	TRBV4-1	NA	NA	TGCGCCAGCAGCCAAGATTCTGGACAGCTGATGAACACTGAAGCTTTCTTT	CASSQDSGQLMNTEAFF
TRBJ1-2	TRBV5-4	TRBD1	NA	TGTGCCAGCAGCTTGGTGGGGACAGGGGAGGGCTACACCTTC	CASSLVGTGEGYTF
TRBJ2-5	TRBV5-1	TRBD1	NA	TGCGCCAGCAGCCCCGGACAGGGGGAGACCCAGTACTTC	CASSPGQGETQYF
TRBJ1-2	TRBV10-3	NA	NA	TGTGCCAACGATGACGGACCGGGAGGAGGTGGCTACACCTTC	CANDDGPGGGGYTF
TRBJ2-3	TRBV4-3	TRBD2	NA	TGCGCCAGCAGCCAAGGACTAGCGGGGGGCACAGATACGCAGTATTTT	CASSQGLAGGTDTQYF
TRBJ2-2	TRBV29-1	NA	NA	TGCAGCGCCCACAGGGACACCGGGGAGCTGTTTTTT	CSAHRDTGELFF
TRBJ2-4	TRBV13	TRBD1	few	TGTGCCAGCAGCTTGGCCGGGACAGGGTTCGCCAAAAACATTCAGTACTTC	CASSLAGTGFAKNIQYF
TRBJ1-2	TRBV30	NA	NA	TGTGCCTGGAGTTATCTCGACAGTGCCGGCTACACCTTC	CAWSYLDSAGYTF
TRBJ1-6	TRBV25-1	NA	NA	TGTGCCAGCAGTGGGGCACAGGTTGTTAATTCACCCCTCCACTTT	CASSGAQVVNSPLHF
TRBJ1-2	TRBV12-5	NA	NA	TGTGCTAGTGGTTTCTTAGTGTCTGGCTACACCTTC	CASGFLVSGYTF
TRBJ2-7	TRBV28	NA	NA	TGTGCCAGCAGTTTACCCCAGGTCTACAAGCAGTACTTC	CASSLPQVYKQYF
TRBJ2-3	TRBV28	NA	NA	TGTGCCAGCAACCCGGGGGACACAGATACGCAGTATTTT	CASNPGDTDTQYF
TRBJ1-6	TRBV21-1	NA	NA	TGTGCCAGCAGCCGCTGGGACAGGGTGAATTCACCCCTCCACTTT	CASSRWDRVNSPLHF
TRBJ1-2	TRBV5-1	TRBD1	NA	TGCGCCAGCAGCTGGGACAGGGATAGAGGCTACACCTTC	CASSWDRDRGYTF
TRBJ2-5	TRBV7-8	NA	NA	TGTGCCAGCAGCCGGACAGAGCAAGAGACCCAGTACTTC	CASSRTEQETQYF
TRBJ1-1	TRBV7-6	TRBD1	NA	TGTGCCAGCAGCCGTCAGGGGGAACTTCAAGCTTTCTTT	CASSRQGELQAFF
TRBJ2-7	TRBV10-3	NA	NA	TGTGCCATCAGTGACCCTAGCTCCTACGAGCAGTACTTC	CAISDPSSYEQYF
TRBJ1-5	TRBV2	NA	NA	TGTGCCAGCAGTGAAGGAAGGGGAAGCAATCAGCCCCAGCATTTT	CASSEGRGSNQPQHF
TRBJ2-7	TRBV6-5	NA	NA	TGTGCCAGCAGCTGGACTCAAACCTCCCCCTACGAGCAGTACTTC	CASSWTQTSPYEQYF
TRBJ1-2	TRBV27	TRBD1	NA	TGTGCCAGCTCAACCGGGACAGCTAATGGCTACACCTTC	CASSTGTANGYTF
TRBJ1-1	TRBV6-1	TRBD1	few	TGTGCCAGCAGTGGGGGGCACCGGGACAGGAACACTGAAGCTTTCTTT	CASSGGHRDRNTEAFF
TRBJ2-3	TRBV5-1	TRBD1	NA	TGCGCCAGCAGCCCGGGGACAGGAGCGCTCACAGATACGCAGTATTTT	CASSPGTGALTDTQYF
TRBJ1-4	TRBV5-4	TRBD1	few	TGTGCCAGCAGCCTCCGACAGGGGGCTTGGGAGGAAAAACTGTTTTTT	CASSLRQGAWEEKLFF
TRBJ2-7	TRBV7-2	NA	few	TGTGCCAGCAGCTTAACCTCCCCGGCCTACGAGCAGTACTTC	CASSLTSPAYEQYF
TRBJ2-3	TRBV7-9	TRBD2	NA	TGTGCCAGCAGCTCCCTGGGGAGGGACTCCACAGATACGCAGTATTTT	CASSSLGRDSTDTQYF
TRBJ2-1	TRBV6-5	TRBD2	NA	TGTGCCAGCAGTTGGGGGGGGGTTCTCTGGGACAATGAGCAGTTCTTC	CASSWGGVLWDNEQFF
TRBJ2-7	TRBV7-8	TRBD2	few	TGTGCCAGCAGCCAACGGACTAGTCTCCCCTACGAGCAGTACTTC	CASSQRTSLPYEQYF
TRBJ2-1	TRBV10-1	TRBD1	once	TGCGCCAGCAGTGAGCCGGGGGACAGGGGACTCAATGAGCAGTTCTTC	CASSEPGDRGLNEQFF